The entry that follows covers one TCR beta chain sequence. Each CDR3 protein is one row after TCRdb ran MiXCR on the RT-PCR reads. This table holds more than 200,000 distinct CDR3 sequences, 9.5% to 15% found once. This CDR3 spans 14 amino acids. V lost 0 bases to trimming and J lost 8 bases, with 12 bases between them. Germline V gene sequence: CDR1 LGHNA, CDR2 YNFKEQ. The data are from a study of response to subunit inactivated influenza vaccine. This TCR derives from a man between 50 and 59 years old who received an inactivated influenza vaccine. Sequenced material: non-naive T cells sorted from PBMCs, taken around 15 days before vaccination. The rearrangement uses TRBV4-2 and TRBJ2-3, with D hard to call. CDR3 nucleotide sequence: TGTGCCAGCAGCCAAGATTTAATGGTGGGTACGCAGTATTTT. This encodes CASSQDLMVGTQYF.